This T cell receptor (beta chain) is drawn from a study of identical twins. The sample holds a few counts of this clonotype. TCRdb ran MiXCR on the 5' RACE reads and lists one entry per CDR3 protein. The profile shows about 890,000 distinct CDR3 sequences, more than 9% of them singletons. Germline V lookup: CDR1 MNHEY, CDR2 SMNVEV (reference sequence). The V end was cut by 4 bases, the J end by 8 bases, with 17 bases between. The CDR3 length is 14 residues. The sample also formed part of further work on yellow fever vaccine responses in identical twins. That report adds: A vaccine T cell response that seemed partly convergent and partly personalized was reported in twins.

The chain recombines TRBV27 with TRBJ1-2; D not resolved. The sequence was obtained from a woman between 18 and 30 years old in good health. The sample was PBMCs. CDR3 sequence reads: CASSSRHVGIGYTF. The CDR3 DNA follows: TGTGCCAGCAGTTCAAGACATGTCGGTATCGGCTACACCTTC.